What follows are 30 T cell receptor beta chains derived from one specimen sequenced in a study of liver allograft versus peripheral blood T cells. Study-wide context: Comparisons were made between T cell receptor repertoires found in transplanted livers and those circulating in recipients' peripheral blood.

TCRdb fed the reads into MiXCR, producing one record per CDR3 protein. The repertoire includes around 6,400 distinct CDR3 sequences, 15% to 20% of them detected once, and about 3% sits in the top ten. These receptors were collected from a human patient who had a liver transplant. Some of these T cells may belong to the graft donor.

The J gene is TRBJ1-2, the V gene TRBV12-3 or TRBV12-4; no clear D gene. The CDR3 is 12 amino acids. The V gene lost 6 bases and the J gene lost 6 bases, with 11 bases spanning the gap. Here the CDR3 reads CASSLQIHGYTF. The CDR3 region has the DNA TGTGCCAGCAGCCTACAGATACATGGCTACACCTTC.

The chain has TRBV27 and TRBJ2-7; 7 bases agree with TRBD2. In germline, CDR1 is MNHEY, CDR2 SMNVEV (reference sequence). The CDR3 is 14 amino acids. Trimming cost V 0 bases and J 3 bases; bases outside gene matches: 2. CDR3 nucleotide sequence: TGTGCCAGCAGTTTATCTGCGGGGGACTACGAGCAGTACTTC. This encodes CASSLSAGDYEQYF.

This clonotype appeared a few times. The rearrangement uses TRBV5-5 and TRBJ1-2; D is perhaps TRBD1 (5 bases). CDR1 SGHKS and CDR2 YYEKEE come from the germline V gene (reference sequence). This CDR3 region has 13 residues. Trimming cost V 0 bases and J 7 bases, with 10 bases left between them. The CDR3 nucleotides are TGTGCCAGCAGCTTGGGAGGGGACGGTGGCTACACCTTC. Protein sequence: CASSLGGDGGYTF.

The rearrangement joins TRBV5-1 to TRBJ2-1; D gene uncertain. Germline V lookup: CDR1 SGHRS, CDR2 YFSETQ. The CDR3 has 13 residues. V gave up 2 bases and J gave up 7 bases, with 10 bases separating them. The CDR3 DNA reads as TGCGCCAGCAGCTTATCGATCTTTAATGAGCAGTTCTTC. Its translation is CASSLSIFNEQFF.

This clonotype was observed a handful of times. This chain uses TRBV12-3 or TRBV12-4 with TRBJ2-6; 9 positions match TRBD1. The CDR3 is made up of 17 amino acids. The V gene end was trimmed by 0 bases and the J gene end by 2 bases; junction bases not matched to a gene: 2. The CDR3 DNA reads TGTGCCAGCAGTTTAGCGCACAGGGGGCCTGGGGCCAACGTCCTGACTTTC. It encodes CASSLAHRGPGANVLTF.

This clonotype was counted only a few times. The gene calls are TRBV12-5 and TRBJ1-4; weak D call: TRBD1 (6 bases). The CDR3 contains 16 residues. Trimming cost V 0 bases and J 8 bases, with 16 bases left between them. Germline CDR1 and CDR2: LGHNT and FRNRAP. The CDR3 reads CASGLVLTGQGEKLFF. The CDR3 DNA sequence: TGTGCTAGTGGTTTGGTACTGACAGGCCAGGGGGAAAAACTGTTTTTT.

The chain has TRBV20-1 and TRBJ2-4, with TRBD2 as a possible D gene (5 bases). The CDR3 covers 16 residues. Germline-derived CDR1 and CDR2 are DFQATT and SNEGSKA (reference sequence). V was cut by 2 bases and J by 0 bases, with 14 bases left in between. The CDR3, as DNA: TGCAGTGCTAGATCTCCGGGGATCCTAGCCAAAAACATTCAGTACTTC. Protein sequence: CSARSPGILAKNIQYF.

V is TRBV5-1 and J is TRBJ1-6; D uncertain. V lost 0 bases to trimming and J lost 10 bases, with 17 bases between them. Germline lookup yields CDR1 SGHRS and CDR2 YFSETQ. The CDR3 sequence is 16 residues long. This CDR3 is CASSLEGSGFGSPLHF. CDR3 coding DNA: TGCGCCAGCAGCTTGGAGGGTTCGGGGTTTGGATCACCCCTCCACTTT.

This clonotype is labeled as medium-sized. The CDR3 here is CASSYREASEQFF. As DNA, the CDR3 is TGTGCCAGCAGTTACCGGGAGGCGAGTGAGCAGTTCTTC. The gene calls are TRBV6-2 or TRBV6-3 and TRBJ2-1, with TRBD2 matching over 7 bases. The length of the CDR3 is 13 residues. The trim removed 2 bases at V and 9 bases at J, leaving 4 bases unmatched. Germline loops: CDR1 MNHEY, CDR2 SVGEGT.

The CDR3 loop is CASSPAGLLSYEQYF. CDR3 bases: TGTGCCAGCAGCCCGGCTGGGTTACTTTCCTACGAGCAGTACTTC. J is TRBJ2-7 and V is TRBV28, with D unresolved. This CDR3 comprises 15 residues. Deletions cut 6 bases from V and 1 base from J, with 16 bases between. Germline CDR1 reads MDHEN; CDR2 reads SYDVKM.

This chain uses TRBV9 with TRBJ1-1; TRBD1 matches 8 bases. The germline gives CDR1 SGDLS, CDR2 YYNGEE. The CDR3 has 14 amino acids. J gave up 4 bases and V 0 bases, and 2 bases lay outside the gene matches. DNA of the CDR3: TGTGCCAGCAGCGTAGAACAGGGGGGCACTGAAGCTTTCTTT. It translates to CASSVEQGGTEAFF.

Details on this clonotype: A much larger clone differs from this one at a single base, so this may be a read error. The genes are TRBV28 and TRBJ2-1; D not certain. Deletions cut 6 bases from V and 6 bases from J, with 18 bases between. Germline V CDR1 and CDR2: MDHEN, SYDVKM. The CDR3 sequence is 15 residues long. CDR3 residues: CASSFGLTGFNEQFF. CDR3 bases: TGTGCCAGCAGCTTCGGGCTAACGGGTTTCAATGAGCAGTTCTTC.

This clonotype is classed as medium-sized. The chain employs TRBV18 and TRBJ1-5; TRBD1 matches at 11 bases. Germline loops: CDR1 KGHSH, CDR2 LQKENI. This CDR3 region has 17 residues. V lost 3 bases to trimming and J lost 6 bases; unmatched junction nucleotides: 10. Written as DNA, the CDR3 is TGTGCCAGCTCACCGGCGCAGCCGGGACAGGGGGGTCAGCCCCAGCATTTT. Its protein is CASSPAQPGQGGQPQHF.

This clonotype rates as medium-sized. The genes are TRBV18 and TRBJ2-7; tentatively, D is TRBD1 (5 bases). V shed 6 bases and J shed 3 bases, with 9 bases lying between them. The CDR3 length is 12 residues. Germline V gene data show CDR1 as KGHSH and CDR2 as LQKENI. CDR3 in amino acids: CASSQTDYEQYF. The CDR3 nucleotides are TGTGCCAGCTCGCAGACAGACTACGAGCAGTACTTC.

This chain joins TRBV7-3 and TRBJ2-2; D call uncertain. The length of the CDR3 is 13 residues. Germline V gives CDR1 SGHTA, CDR2 FQGTGA. The V gene lost 4 bases and the J gene lost 9 bases, with 12 bases spanning the gap. The CDR3 protein is CASSSLRSRELFF. CDR3 DNA sequence: TGTGCCAGCAGCTCCTTAAGGAGCAGGGAGCTGTTTTTT. Filled out from reference TRBV7-3 and TRBJ2-2, the complete variable domain reads GAGVSQTPSNKVTEKGKYVELRCDPISGHTALYWYRQSLGQGPEFLIYFQGTGAADDSGLPNDRFFAVRPEGSVSTLKIQRTERGDSAVYLCASSSLRSRELFFGEGSRLTVL.

This clonotype has only one observation. One base away lies a much larger clone, so this may be a sequencing read error. The gene calls are TRBV6-5 and TRBJ1-6; a weak D match, TRBD1 (5 bases). Trimming removed 5 bases at V and 4 bases at J, with 12 bases between. CDR3 length: 15 residues. CDR1 MNHEY and CDR2 SVGAGI come from the germline V gene. In DNA, the CDR3 is TGTGCCAGCAGTGATCATGACAGTTATAATTCACCCCTCCACTTT. It specifies CASSDHDSYNSPLHF.

Concerning this clonotype: The CDR3 ends on some other residue instead of the conserved phenylalanine or tryptophan, so this is likely a read error. The DNA is left out, because the CDR3 cannot be placed on it with certainty; the CDR3 is given as TCRdb lists it. The V gene is TRBV18, the J gene TRBJ1-4; TRBD1, the D gene given by the table, was not confirmed from the DNA. The CDR3 spans 13 residues, counting both ends. Germline CDR1 KGHSH, CDR2 LQKENI. CDR3 amino acids: CASSPPPRHTGTG.

This sequence joins TRBV6-5 and TRBJ1-1; TRBD1 aligns across 7 bases. The germline gives CDR1 MNHEY, CDR2 SVGAGI. V shed 1 base, J shed 4 bases, and the junction held 3 bases outside the gene matches. The CDR3 runs to 14 residues. As DNA, the CDR3 is TGTGCCAGCAGTTACTTACAGGGGAGCACTGAAGCTTTCTTT. Translation: CASSYLQGSTEAFF.

This clonotype ranks as medium-sized (0.01 to 0.1%). Because the CDR3's place on the DNA is in doubt, the DNA is left out and the CDR3 is given as listed by TCRdb. This rearrangement joins TRBV6-5 to TRBJ1-1; TRBD1 is taken as the D call from the table, unchecked against the DNA. Germline V gene data show CDR1 as MNHEY and CDR2 as SVGAGI. The CDR3 is 13 amino acids in total, end residues counted. The chain's CDR3 is CASSPPQGMKLSF.

This clonotype is medium-sized within its sample. This chain joins TRBV29-1 and TRBJ2-2; D is perhaps TRBD1 (6 bases). Germline V gene sequence: CDR1 SQVTM, CDR2 ANQGSEA. CDR3 size: 14 residues. V dropped 3 bases and J dropped 0 bases, with 8 bases sitting between them. The CDR3 DNA follows: TGCAGCGTTGATCAGGGGACGAACACCGGGGAGCTGTTTTTT. This codes for CSVDQGTNTGELFF.

This clonotype is judged medium-sized (0.01 to 0.1%). This rearrangement joins TRBV20-1 to TRBJ2-1, with 9 bases identical to TRBD2. V lost 5 bases and J lost 10; bases outside the gene matches: 18. The CDR3 spans 16 residues. Per the germline V gene, CDR1 is DFQATT and CDR2 is SNEGSKA (reference sequence). The CDR3 DNA reads TGCAGTGCTGGACATAGCGGGAGCGTCGCAGGGAGGGAGCAGTTCTTC. It specifies CSAGHSGSVAGREQFF.

This clonotype came up a few times. The chain employs TRBV20-1 and TRBJ2-7; no firm D call. Germline V CDR1 and CDR2: DFQATT, SNEGSKA (reference sequence). Trimming stripped 0 bases from V and 4 bases from J, with 13 bases between. The CDR3 extends over 14 amino acids. The CDR3 here is CSAREGNIGYEQYF. Here the CDR3 DNA reads TGCAGTGCTAGAGAGGGTAATATCGGTTACGAGCAGTACTTC.

This clonotype is categorized as medium-sized. This sequence joins TRBV28 and TRBJ1-5; D remains unclear. The germline V gene encodes CDR1 MDHEN and CDR2 SYDVKM. The CDR3 is 13 residues long. Trimming left V 7 bases short and J 5 bases short, with 12 bases between. In DNA form, the CDR3 reads TGTGCCAGCATGCCCAGACTCGATCAGCCCCAGCATTTT. It yields the protein CASMPRLDQPQHF.

In its sample, this clonotype ranks as medium-sized. This chain links TRBV16 with TRBJ1-2; D is perhaps TRBD1 (6 bases). Germline CDR1 is KGHSY and CDR2 is FQNENV. Trimming pared 2 bases from V and 0 bases from J, leaving 10 bases between. The CDR3 extends over 15 amino acids. The CDR3 coding sequence is TGTGCCAGCAGCCAAAAAAGGGGGACTAACTATGGCTACACCTTC. It translates to CASSQKRGTNYGYTF.

Relative to its sample, this clonotype is medium-sized. This sequence joins TRBV6-5 and TRBJ1-6; D is unresolved. Germline-derived CDR1 and CDR2 are MNHEY and SVGAGI. Trimming took 5 bases from V and 9 from J, leaving 14 bases between them. The CDR3 has 14 residues. The chain's CDR3 is CASSRESAGSPLHF. The CDR3 DNA is TGTGCCAGCAGTCGGGAATCCGCCGGTTCACCCCTCCACTTT.

The V gene is TRBV19, the J gene TRBJ1-1, with 9 nucleotides matching TRBD1. V lost 6 bases to trimming and J lost 2 bases; unmatched junction nucleotides: 4. The CDR3 has 14 residues. Germline V gene data show CDR1 as LNHDA and CDR2 as SQIVND (reference sequence). CDR3: CASRMGQGNTEAFF. The CDR3 region has the DNA TGTGCCAGTAGAATGGGACAGGGTAACACTGAAGCTTTCTTT.

This clonotype is deemed medium-sized. The chain employs TRBV19 and TRBJ1-2; TRBD1 might be the D (6 bases). This CDR3 spans 14 amino acids. The V end lost 3 bases, the J end lost 7 bases, and 15 bases lay between the germline ends. Germline CDR1 is LNHDA and CDR2 is SQIVND (reference sequence). The CDR3 loop reads CASSMTGSPFGYTF. The CDR3 nucleotides are TGTGCCAGTAGTATGACAGGAAGCCCCTTTGGCTACACCTTC. Full variable domain (outside the CDR3, taken from reference TRBV19 and TRBJ1-2): DGGITQSPKYLFRKEGQNVTLSCEQNLNHDAMYWYRQDPGQGLRLIYYSQIVNDFQKGDIAEGYSVSREKKESFPLTVTSAQKNPTAFYLCASSMTGSPFGYTFGSGTRLTVV.

This clonotype occurred a few times. V usage is TRBV9 and J usage is TRBJ1-6; D gene ambiguous. CDR1 and CDR2 from the germline V gene are SGDLS and YYNGEE. Trimming stripped 2 bases from V and 5 bases from J, with 8 bases between. This CDR3 has 14 residues. The CDR3 spells CASSVRTDNSPLHF. The CDR3 DNA reads TGTGCCAGCAGCGTCCGGACCGATAATTCACCCCTCCACTTT.

This clonotype is termed medium-sized. The chain has TRBV27 and TRBJ2-1, with 7 bases identical to TRBD2. The CDR3 spans 16 residues. The germline V gene encodes CDR1 MNHEY and CDR2 SMNVEV (reference sequence). With 2 bases clipped from V and 0 bases from J, the junction kept 4 bases outside the gene matches. CDR3 amino acids: CASSLGGGSSYNEQFF. The DNA for the CDR3 is TGTGCCAGCAGTTTAGGGGGGGGGAGCTCCTACAATGAGCAGTTCTTC.

The chain employs TRBV20-1 and TRBJ2-7, with TRBD2 matching 11 bases. The CDR3 consists of 13 residues. Germline CDR1 is DFQATT and CDR2 is SNEGSKA (reference sequence). The V and J ends lost 2 bases and 6 bases, in that order; junction bases with no gene match: 3. CDR3 loop: CSARRSGGGEQYF. CDR3 in DNA: TGCAGTGCTAGACGTAGCGGGGGGGGCGAGCAGTACTTC.